This is a list of T cell receptor beta chains from one sample in a study of Graves' ophthalmopathy and Graves' hyperthyroidism. TCRdb ran MiXCR on the multiplex PCR reads and lists one entry per CDR3 protein. The top ten clones hold around 4% of a sample with a few hundred thousand distinct CDR3 sequences, approximately 35% of them seen once. The sequencing input was peripheral blood or thyroid tissue (not recorded which). The source is an adult man with Graves' hyperthyroidism. Both conserved end residues are trimmed from each CDR3. Clone size appears in some rows only: once, few, many, or a class for an expanded clone.

j_gene: TRBJ1-5
v_gene: TRBV2
abundance: .
CDR3aa: ARPGTGGFNQPQH

j_gene: TRBJ1-4
v_gene: TRBV24-1
abundance: many
CDR3aa: ATSNGQEEKLF

j_gene: TRBJ1-6
v_gene: TRBV29-1
abundance: many
CDR3aa: SARQGTGSPLH

j_gene: TRBJ1-2
v_gene: TRBV15
abundance: many
CDR3aa: ATSRDWGQGYT

j_gene: TRBJ1-6
v_gene: TRBV7-2
abundance: many
CDR3aa: ASSLAGVGNSPLH

j_gene: TRBJ2-7
v_gene: TRBV4-1
abundance: .
CDR3aa: ASSQESSGGSSYEQY

j_gene: TRBJ2-3
v_gene: TRBV14
abundance: once
CDR3aa: ASSHIGDTQY

j_gene: TRBJ1-4
v_gene: TRBV7-8
abundance: many
CDR3aa: ASSLALGPATNEKLF

j_gene: TRBJ1-1
v_gene: TRBV12-5
abundance: many
CDR3aa: ASGTGQGVNTEAF

j_gene: TRBJ2-5
v_gene: TRBV9
abundance: many
CDR3aa: ASSVAWGDQETQY

j_gene: TRBJ1-6
v_gene: TRBV7-2
abundance: .
CDR3aa: ASSLYWVNSPLH

j_gene: TRBJ2-2
v_gene: TRBV9
abundance: few
CDR3aa: ASSLRQGWPGELF

j_gene: TRBJ2-5
v_gene: TRBV7-3
abundance: many
CDR3aa: ASSRGGGKETQY

j_gene: TRBJ2-7
v_gene: TRBV30
abundance: few
CDR3aa: AWTRGHYEQY

j_gene: TRBJ2-7
v_gene: TRBV25-1
abundance: many
CDR3aa: ASATLIEEQY

j_gene: TRBJ2-7
v_gene: TRBV7-6
abundance: .
CDR3aa: ASRKRTGTVYEQY

j_gene: TRBJ1-2
v_gene: TRBV2
abundance: once
CDR3aa: ASSENRGLYGYT

j_gene: TRBJ2-2
v_gene: TRBV19
abundance: many
CDR3aa: ATWTGPLAGELF

j_gene: TRBJ2-7
v_gene: TRBV7-3
abundance: .
CDR3aa: ASSLAGGSSYNEQY

j_gene: TRBJ2-7
v_gene: TRBV10-3
abundance: .
CDR3aa: ASSVGTGQY

j_gene: TRBJ1-5
v_gene: TRBV4-2
abundance: many
CDR3aa: ASSPTGGDSNQPQH

j_gene: TRBJ2-3
v_gene: TRBV10-3
abundance: .
CDR3aa: AISDFGIARSSTDTQY

j_gene: TRBJ2-7
v_gene: TRBV7-9
abundance: many
CDR3aa: ASTRGQGLDEQY

j_gene: TRBJ1-5
v_gene: TRBV19
abundance: many
CDR3aa: ASEDSLNQPQH

j_gene: TRBJ1-2
v_gene: TRBV30
abundance: .
CDR3aa: AWSVRGLGYGYT

j_gene: TRBJ2-7
v_gene: TRBV7-8
abundance: many
CDR3aa: ASSFGGSRYEQY

j_gene: TRBJ1-6
v_gene: TRBV20-1
abundance: many
CDR3aa: SAEGPRNSPLH

j_gene: TRBJ1-2
v_gene: TRBV7-2
abundance: .
CDR3aa: ASSQSFPRDRVNYGYT

j_gene: TRBJ2-5
v_gene: TRBV7-7
abundance: many
CDR3aa: ASSPKGIGETQY

j_gene: TRBJ2-5
v_gene: TRBV29-1
abundance: .
CDR3aa: SGEWASQETQY

j_gene: TRBJ1-1
v_gene: TRBV10-1
abundance: few
CDR3aa: ASSRRQGALSFEAF

j_gene: TRBJ1-2
v_gene: TRBV28
abundance: .
CDR3aa: ASSLWEGGRGYT

j_gene: TRBJ1-1
v_gene: TRBV7-3
abundance: .
CDR3aa: ASSLPSGRNEQF

j_gene: TRBJ2-7
v_gene: TRBV7-6
abundance: once
CDR3aa: ASKSGTSYEQY

j_gene: TRBJ2-5
v_gene: TRBV5-1
abundance: .
CDR3aa: ASSLSGKMLETQY

j_gene: TRBJ2-7
v_gene: TRBV11-2
abundance: .
CDR3aa: ASGRGLVTAYEQY

j_gene: TRBJ2-3
v_gene: TRBV10-3
abundance: .
CDR3aa: AISDSAPDTQY

j_gene: TRBJ1-2
v_gene: TRBV29-1
abundance: .
CDR3aa: SLDRFNYGYT

j_gene: TRBJ1-2
v_gene: TRBV11-2
abundance: many
CDR3aa: ASSHRRFSNGYT

j_gene: TRBJ1-4
v_gene: TRBV12-3/TRBV12-4
abundance: few
CDR3aa: ASSLGTGVGKLF

j_gene: TRBJ2-7
v_gene: TRBV7-8
abundance: many
CDR3aa: ASSLEETNLYEQY

j_gene: TRBJ2-7
v_gene: TRBV2
abundance: .
CDR3aa: ASSREGTDYEQY